Listed here are 26 T cell receptor beta chains from one sample, sequenced in a study of glioma-infiltrating T cells after dendritic cell vaccination. The assay was immunoSEQ multiplex PCR, and TCRdb's table has in-frame clones only and misses some. The repertoire holds roughly 23,000 clones, with roughly 78% as singletons. This material consisted of blood, taken before dendritic cell vaccination. The receptors here all came from a human donor with glioblastoma.

This clone has just a few counts. The CDR3 loop reads CASSFQGTDTQYF. In DNA, the CDR3 is TGTGCCAGCAGCTTTCAGGGGACAGATACGCAGTATTTT. The chain carries TRBV9 and TRBJ2-3, with D possibly being TRBD1 (6 bases). V lost 4 bases to trimming and J lost 3 bases, with 9 bases between them. Per germline, CDR1 SGDLS and CDR2 YYNGEE. CDR3 length: 13 residues. The full variable domain, with the rest looked up from reference TRBV9 and TRBJ2-3, is DSGVTQTPKHLITATGQRVTLRCSPRSGDLSVYWYQQSLDQGLQFLIQYYNGEERAKGNILERFSAQQFPDLHSELNLSSLELGDSALYFCASSFQGTDTQYFGPGTRLTVL.

The chain joins TRBV28 to TRBJ2-7; a weak D match, TRBD2 (5 bases). Germline V CDR1 and CDR2: MDHEN, SYDVKM. The CDR3 loop spans 13 amino acids. V dropped 8 bases and J dropped 0 bases, with 11 bases sitting between them. For the CDR3, the DNA is TGTGCCAGCGAGGAGGCTATCTCCTACGAGCAGTACTTC. This encodes CASEEAISYEQYF.

In this sample, this clone turned up once. The CDR3 DNA reads TGTGCCAGCAGCCATACAGGCGCCCAATCCCAAGAGACCCAGTACTTC. Amino acid sequence: CASSHTGAQSQETQYF. The rearrangement uses TRBV5-6 and TRBJ2-5; D perhaps matches TRBD1 (5 bases). The CDR3 sequence is 16 residues long. CDR1 is SGHDT, CDR2 YYEEEE, per germline. V was trimmed by 4 bases and J by 1 base, leaving 17 bases between them.

In this sample, this clone turned up once. The gene calls are TRBV6-6 and TRBJ1-1; TRBD1 is a possible D gene (5 bases). Germline values: CDR1 MNHNY, CDR2 SVGAGI (reference sequence). V lost 5 bases and J 0 bases, leaving 10 bases between the germline ends. The CDR3 runs 14 residues. The CDR3 loop reads CASSATVMNTEAFF. CDR3 nucleotides: TGTGCCAGCAGTGCGACAGTAATGAACACTGAAGCTTTCTTT.

The chain employs TRBV5-8 and TRBJ1-1; 7 bases match TRBD1. The CDR3 sequence is 14 residues long. CDR1 is SGHTS and CDR2 is YDEGEE in the germline V gene. Germline trimming cut 0 bases from V and 5 bases from J; bases unmatched to any gene: 4. The CDR3 DNA reads TGTGCCAGCAGCTTGGCAGGGGGATGGACTGAAGCTTTCTTT. Amino acids: CASSLAGGWTEAFF.

This chain joins TRBV27 and TRBJ1-2; 9 bases are a match to TRBD1. The trim removed 3 bases at V and 0 bases at J, leaving 2 bases unmatched. The CDR3 is 15 residues long. Per the germline V gene, CDR1 is MNHEY and CDR2 is SMNVEV (reference sequence). The CDR3 region is CASSFHRGPNYGYTF. The CDR3 DNA sequence: TGTGCCAGCAGTTTCCACAGGGGGCCTAACTATGGCTACACCTTC.

This clone has more than one count but fewer than ten. V gene TRBV29-1 combines with J gene TRBJ2-3; 7 positions match TRBD1. CDR3 length: 14 amino acids. Germline CDR1 reads SQVTM; CDR2 reads ANQGSEA. The V gene end was trimmed by 6 bases and the J gene end by 3 bases; junction bases not matched to a gene: 9. The CDR3: CSVPTGISTDTQYF. The CDR3 bases are TGCAGCGTGCCGACAGGGATAAGTACAGATACGCAGTATTTT.

J is TRBJ2-1 and V is TRBV18; no clear D. CDR1 is KGHSH, CDR2 LQKENI, per germline. Trimming removed 2 bases at V and 5 bases at J, with 7 bases between. The CDR3 length is 13 residues. CDR3 protein: CASSPSQNNEQFF. CDR3 bases: TGTGCCAGCTCACCATCCCAAAACAATGAGCAGTTCTTC.

The chain carries TRBV7-2 and TRBJ2-1; TRBD1 aligns across 7 bases. The CDR3 runs 15 residues. The J segment lost 1 base and the V segment lost 5 bases, leaving 5 bases of the junction unmatched. Germline CDR1 is SGHTA and CDR2 is FQGNSA. CDR3 sequence: CASSIGQASYNEQFF. In DNA form, the CDR3 reads TGTGCCAGCAGCATAGGACAGGCGTCCTACAATGAGCAGTTCTTC.

The gene calls are TRBV5-6 and TRBJ1-4, with a possible D match to TRBD1 (5 bases). Germline CDR1 reads SGHDT; CDR2 reads YYEEEE. V lost 4 bases to trimming and J lost 3 bases, with 13 bases between them. This CDR3 is built from 15 residues. The CDR3 nucleotides are TGTGCCAGCAGCACGGGACTGTTGGCTAATGAAAAACTGTTTTTT. It codes for CASSTGLLANEKLFF.

This clone was detected only a few times. V usage is TRBV5-6 and J usage is TRBJ2-2, with TRBD2 matching over 8 bases. There are 16 residues in the CDR3. The germline V gene has CDR1 SGHDT and CDR2 YYEEEE. V lost 4 bases, J lost 5 bases, and 10 bases stayed unmatched. DNA of the CDR3: TGTGCCAGCAGCCAGAAACCGGGACTAGATACCGGGGAGCTGTTTTTT. Translation: CASSQKPGLDTGELFF.

J is TRBJ2-1 and V is TRBV27, with a tentative D call TRBD1 (6 bases). The CDR3 contains 15 residues. The germline V and J ends were trimmed by 6 bases and 1 base, with 13 bases remaining between them. Germline loops: CDR1 MNHEY, CDR2 SMNVEV (reference sequence). CDR3 loop: CASSHWGPSYNEQFF. CDR3 in DNA: TGTGCCAGCAGCCACTGGGGGCCTTCCTACAATGAGCAGTTCTTC.

This clone is medium-sized in the sample. J is TRBJ1-4 and V is TRBV28; TRBD1 matches at 9 bases. CDR1 and CDR2 (germline): MDHEN, SYDVKM. Trimming at V came to 2 bases and at J to 7 bases, leaving 5 bases not matched to a gene. The CDR3 runs to 15 residues. CDR3 region: CASSLVGQGSEKLFF. The CDR3 DNA is TGTGCCAGCAGTTTAGTCGGACAGGGGAGTGAAAAACTGTTTTTT.

The V gene is TRBV6-6, the J gene TRBJ1-1; TRBD1 agrees at 7 bases. With V trimmed by 7 bases and J by 1 base, 9 bases remained unmatched. Germline CDR1 is MNHNY and CDR2 is SVGAGI (reference sequence). The CDR3 covers 15 residues. As DNA, the CDR3 is TGTGCCAGCACTCCCGGGACAGCTGGGAACACTGAAGCTTTCTTT. Protein: CASTPGTAGNTEAFF.

The chain couples TRBV5-6 to TRBJ1-1; D is uncertain. Trimming left V 0 bases short and J 1 base short, with 13 bases between. The CDR3 spans 16 residues. Per the germline V gene, CDR1 is SGHDT and CDR2 is YYEEEE. CDR3 sequence reads: CASSLAFLSGNTEAFF. The CDR3, as DNA: TGTGCCAGCAGCTTGGCATTTTTGTCGGGGAACACTGAAGCTTTCTTT.

This clone was counted a few times. The V and J genes are TRBV5-1 and TRBJ2-7, with 10 bases identical to TRBD1. Trimming took 4 bases from V and 3 from J; bases not matched to a gene: 10. This CDR3 is 16 amino acids long. Germline V CDR1 and CDR2: SGHRS, YFSETQ. The DNA of the CDR3 is TGCGCCAGCAGCCATCAGCTCGGGACAGGGGACTACGAGCAGTACTTC. As protein: CASSHQLGTGDYEQYF. Variable domain in full (rest from reference TRBV5-1 and TRBJ2-7): KAGVTQTPRYLIKTRGQQVTLSCSPISGHRSVSWYQQTPGQGLQFLFEYFSETQRNKGNFPGRFSGRQFSNSRSEMNVSTLELGDSALYLCASSHQLGTGDYEQYFGPGTRLTVT.

This clone was picked up a small number of times. V and J are TRBV2 and TRBJ2-1; TRBD2 aligns across 10 bases. J was trimmed by 2 bases and V by 6 bases; bases with no gene match: 7. CDR1 and CDR2 from the germline V gene are SNHLY and FYNNEI. This CDR3 region has 16 residues. In nucleotides, the CDR3 is TGTGCCAGCAGGAAATCAAGCGGGAGGGCCTACAATGAGCAGTTCTTC. Translating gives CASRKSSGRAYNEQFF. The full variable domain, completed using reference TRBV2 and TRBJ2-1, is EPEVTQTPSHQVTQMGQEVILRCVPISNHLYFYWYRQILGQKVEFLVSFYNNEISEKSEIFDDQFSVERPDGSNFTLKIRSTKLEDSAMYFCASRKSSGRAYNEQFFGPGTRLTVL.

J is TRBJ2-3 and V is TRBV4-3, with a tentative D call TRBD2 (5 bases). Trimming stripped 0 bases from V and 10 bases from J, with 11 bases between. This CDR3 spans 13 amino acids. CDR1 is LGHNA and CDR2 is YSLEER in the germline V gene. CDR3 DNA sequence: TGCGCCAGCAGCCAAGAGAGGCGGGTCGCGCAGTATTTT. Its protein is CASSQERRVAQYF.

This chain joins TRBV5-4 and TRBJ1-2; weak D call: TRBD1 (6 bases). The CDR3 spans 15 residues. Deletions cut 4 bases from V and 5 bases from J, with 18 bases between. Germline CDR1 SGHNT, CDR2 YYREEE (reference sequence). CDR3 in DNA: TGTGCCAGCAGCCAAGACCGACAGGATGTTTATGGCTACACCTTC. This codes for CASSQDRQDVYGYTF. Filled out from reference TRBV5-4 and TRBJ1-2, the complete variable domain reads ETGVTQSPTHLIKTRGQQVTLRCSSQSGHNTVSWYQQALGQGPQFIFQYYREEENGRGNFPPRFSGLQFPNYSSELNVNALELDDSALYLCASSQDRQDVYGYTFGSGTRLTVV.

V gene TRBV6-1 combines with J gene TRBJ2-7, with D hard to call. The CDR3 length is 11 residues. From germline, CDR1 is MNHNS and CDR2 SASEGT. V was trimmed by 7 bases and J by 2 bases, leaving 6 bases between them. CDR3 protein: CASISAYEQYF. CDR3 DNA sequence: TGTGCCAGCATCTCAGCCTACGAGCAGTACTTC.

This clone appeared a few times. The chain combines TRBV6-5 with TRBJ2-5, with 8 bases that match TRBD1. Looked up from germline, CDR1 is MNHEY and CDR2 is SVGAGI. The CDR3 is made up of 14 amino acids. Germline trimming cut 2 bases from V and 4 bases from J; bases unmatched to any gene: 3. In nucleotides, the CDR3 is TGTGCCAGCAGTTACGCGGACAGGGTAGAGACCCAGTACTTC. Translated: CASSYADRVETQYF.

This chain uses TRBV20-1 with TRBJ2-1; weak D call: TRBD2 (6 bases). CDR3 length equals 11 residues. Germline loops: CDR1 DFQATT, CDR2 SNEGSKA (reference sequence). V was cut by 5 bases and J by 6 bases, with 8 bases left in between. The CDR3 loop reads CSASTSNEQFF. CDR3 nucleotides: TGCAGTGCTTCGACTAGCAATGAGCAGTTCTTC.

This clone was counted only a few times. This chain joins TRBV4-1 and TRBJ2-7, with a weak D call TRBD1 (6 bases). V was trimmed by 5 bases and J by 3 bases, leaving 20 bases between them. The CDR3 covers 16 residues. In germline, CDR1 is MGHRA, CDR2 YSYEKL. The CDR3 reads CASSGTGNPNDYEQYF. The CDR3 region has the DNA TGCGCCAGCAGCGGTACAGGGAACCCAAACGACTACGAGCAGTACTTC.

The rearrangement uses TRBV7-6 and TRBJ2-1; 9 bases align to TRBD1. The germline V gene encodes CDR1 SGHVS and CDR2 FNYEAQ. The V gene end was trimmed by 1 base and the J gene end by 7 bases; junction bases not matched to a gene: 5. This CDR3 is built from 15 residues. CDR3 protein: CASSLVQGAGNEQFF. The CDR3 DNA follows: TGTGCCAGCAGCTTAGTACAGGGGGCGGGGAATGAGCAGTTCTTC. Complete variable domain (other parts from reference TRBV7-6 and TRBJ2-1): GAGVSQSPRYKVTKRGQDVALRCDPISGHVSLYWYRQALGQGPEFLTYFNYEAQQDKSGLPNDRFSAERPEGSISTLTIQRTEQRDSAMYRCASSLVQGAGNEQFFGPGTRLTVL.

This clone was counted between two and nine times. DNA for the CDR3: TGTGCCAGCAGCTTACAAAGCGGGAGCGGGAATACGCAGTATTTT. It codes for CASSLQSGSGNTQYF. The rearrangement uses TRBV5-5 and TRBJ2-3; 8 positions match TRBD2. Per the germline V gene, CDR1 is SGHKS and CDR2 is YYEKEE (reference sequence). This CDR3 comprises 15 residues. V lost 2 bases, J lost 7 bases, and 9 bases stayed unmatched.

The V call is TRBV7-9, the J call TRBJ1-3; D unclear. There are 18 residues in the CDR3. Trimming removed 1 base from V and 2 bases from J, with 18 bases in between. Germline CDR1 is SEHNR and CDR2 is FQNEAQ (reference sequence). The CDR3 protein is CASSLGGSRVLAGNTIYF. DNA of the CDR3: TGTGCCAGCAGCTTAGGAGGCTCACGTGTGTTGGCTGGAAACACCATATATTTT.